These T cell receptor beta chains were read from a single sample in a study of CD8 T cells in ankylosing spondylitis. MiXCR, applied by TCRdb to the 5' RACE reads, yields one record per CDR3 protein. The sample comprises about 150,000 distinct CDR3 sequences, 6% to 8% of which are singletons, and over 10% rests with the top ten. The sequenced material came from blood, either unsorted or a sorted T cell fraction (not recorded which). The source of these receptors is a female donor with ankylosing spondylitis or in good health (not recorded which). CDR3s include the opening cysteine and the closing phenylalanine or tryptophan. A D gene is named only where the DNA matches it firmly. Clone sizes are given selectively: once, few, many, or a class where the clone is expanded.

clone_size d_call j_call v_call cdr3_nt cdr3_aa
NA NA TRBJ2-7 TRBV11-2 TGTGCCAGCAGCTTAGGACTAGTTACGGACTACGAGCAGTACTTC CASSLGLVTDYEQYF
many NA TRBJ2-5 TRBV9 TGTGCCAGCAGCGCGACCACCTCAGTTCAAGAGACCCAGTACTTC CASSATTSVQETQYF
many TRBD1 TRBJ1-1 TRBV12-3/TRBV12-4 TGTGCCAGCAGTTACCCGACAGGGACTAACACTGAAGCTTTCTTT CASSYPTGTNTEAFF
many NA TRBJ1-3 TRBV4-2 TGTGCCAGCAGCCAGCCTGCGGGATCTGGAAACACCATATATTTT CASSQPAGSGNTIYF
many TRBD2 TRBJ2-7 TRBV20-1 TGCAGTGCTAGAGGGGTAGCGGGGGCGAACGAGCAGTACTTC CSARGVAGANEQYF
many NA TRBJ2-3 TRBV9 TGTGCCAGCAGCGTAGTGGGGGGTAGCACAGATACGCAGTATTTT CASSVVGGSTDTQYF
many NA TRBJ1-5 TRBV12-3/TRBV12-4 TGTGCCAGCAGTTTGGATAGGGGAGGGAATCAGCCCCAGCATTTT CASSLDRGGNQPQHF
many TRBD1 TRBJ2-7 TRBV4-3 TGCGCCAGCAGCCGTGCCGCTCCGGGACAGGGGGCATATGAGCAGTACTTC CASSRAAPGQGAYEQYF
many NA TRBJ1-4 TRBV6-5 TGTGCCAGCGGTATCGACTCCCGGGGTGAAAAACTGTTTTTT CASGIDSRGEKLFF
many NA TRBJ2-5 TRBV3-1 TGTGCCAGCAGCTCAGGAGAGACCCAGTACTTC CASSSGETQYF
many NA TRBJ1-6 TRBV3-1 TGTGCCAGCAGCCAAGTTGGTCGAAATTCACCCCTCCACTTT CASSQVGRNSPLHF
many TRBD1 TRBJ2-3 TRBV20-1 TGCAGTGCTAGCCGGACAGGGGCAATCGAAGATACGCAGTATTTT CSASRTGAIEDTQYF
NA TRBD2 TRBJ2-1 TRBV12-3/TRBV12-4 TGTGCCTTCAGTTTATACGGCGGGGGGGCCGGAAGCTCCTACAATGAGCAGTTCTTC CAFSLYGGGAGSSYNEQFF
many NA TRBJ1-2 TRBV12-3/TRBV12-4 TGTGCCAGCAGTTTACTACAGGGCAATGGCTACACCTTC CASSLLQGNGYTF
many TRBD2 TRBJ2-3 TRBV12-3/TRBV12-4 TGTGCCAGCAGTTTGGGCCGACTAGCGGGGGACACAGATACGCAGTATTTT CASSLGRLAGDTDTQYF
many NA TRBJ2-7 TRBV20-1 TGCAGTGCCGCCACCGACAGAGGCGAGCAGTACTTC CSAATDRGEQYF
many NA TRBJ1-1 TRBV14 TGTGCCAGCAGCTCCTGGACGTCCCTTCGATCTGAAGCTTTCTTT CASSSWTSLRSEAFF
many NA TRBJ1-1 TRBV27 TGTGCCAGCAGCGCTGCCTGGGACACTGAAGCTTTCTTT CASSAAWDTEAFF
many NA TRBJ2-1 TRBV7-8 TGTGCCAGCAGCCCGGCAGGGCCATACAATGAGCAGTTCTTC CASSPAGPYNEQFF
NA TRBD2 TRBJ2-1 TRBV12-3/TRBV12-4 TGTGCCAGCACCTCGTTGGGTAGCGGGGGGTCAGCCTACAATGAGCAGTTCTTC CASTSLGSGGSAYNEQFF
many NA TRBJ1-4 TRBV6-5 TGTGCCAGCAGTTACTCCTCAGGGAGTTGGGAAAAACTGTTTTTT CASSYSSGSWEKLFF
many NA TRBJ2-3 TRBV7-9 TGTGCCAGCAGCTACGGACCTCAAGGGGATACGCAGTATTTT CASSYGPQGDTQYF
many NA TRBJ1-1 TRBV5-1 TGCGCCAGCAGCTGGGGGGCGGTGAACACTGAAGCTTTCTTT CASSWGAVNTEAFF
many TRBD1 TRBJ2-3 TRBV18 TGTGCCAGCTCAGTAACAGGGGGCCAGCCACCAGATACGCAGTATTTT CASSVTGGQPPDTQYF
many NA TRBJ1-3 TRBV19 TGTGCCAGCGAGTCGGGGGTACGAAACACCATATATTTT CASESGVRNTIYF
many NA TRBJ1-1 TRBV7-2 TGTGCCAGCAACCCCTACATGAACACTGAAGCTTTCTTT CASNPYMNTEAFF
many NA TRBJ2-7 TRBV20-1 TGCAGTGCTAGACAGGATAGCTCCTACGAGCAGTACTTC CSARQDSSYEQYF
many NA TRBJ2-7 TRBV5-1 TGCGCCAGCAGCTTGTTTTATGGTTACGAGCAGTACTTC CASSLFYGYEQYF
many TRBD1 TRBJ2-3 TRBV4-2 TGTGCCAGCAGCCCGGAGGTACAGGGGGCCGATACGCAGTATTTT CASSPEVQGADTQYF
many NA TRBJ2-5 TRBV9 TGTGCCAGCAGCCGGCGGGTCCAAGAGACCCAGTACTTC CASSRRVQETQYF
many TRBD2 TRBJ2-1 TRBV2 TGTGCCAGCATCACGGGACTAGCGGGGTACAATGAGCAGTTCTTC CASITGLAGYNEQFF
many NA TRBJ2-7 TRBV20-1 TGCAGTGCTAGTCTCTCCGACCGAGGGTACGAGCAGTACTTC CSASLSDRGYEQYF
many TRBD1 TRBJ1-2 TRBV20-1 TGCAGTGCTAGAGACCCCGGGACAGGGGACGGCTACACCTTC CSARDPGTGDGYTF
many NA TRBJ1-1 TRBV5-6 TGTGCCAGCAGCTTCCTCAGGGAAGACGCTTTCTTT CASSFLREDAFF
many NA TRBJ1-1 TRBV25-1 TGTGCCAGCAGTGAGGGGGCCAGACCTGAAGCTTTCTTT CASSEGARPEAFF
many NA TRBJ1-2 TRBV7-8 TGTGCCAGCAGCCCTGGACAACGCGGCTATGGCTACACCTTC CASSPGQRGYGYTF
many NA TRBJ1-2 TRBV12-3/TRBV12-4 TGTGCCAGCAGGGACACCTCAGTTTATGGCTACACCTTC CASRDTSVYGYTF
NA NA TRBJ1-1 TRBV12-3/TRBV12-4 TGTGCCAGCAGTTTAGATTTGAGGGGGAACACTGAAGCTTTCTTT CASSLDLRGNTEAFF
many TRBD1 TRBJ2-7 TRBV2 TGTGCCAGCAGTTGGCCGGGACAGGGCCCCTACGAGCAGTACTTC CASSWPGQGPYEQYF
NA TRBD1 TRBJ1-4 TRBV5-5 TGTGCCAGGGGCCCTGGGACAGGGAATGAAAAACTGTTTTTT CARGPGTGNEKLFF
many NA TRBJ2-2 TRBV11-2 TGTGCCAGCAGCAGCGGTATTAAACAGGGAGCGAACACCGGGGAGCTGTTTTTT CASSSGIKQGANTGELFF
many NA TRBJ2-5 TRBV2 TGTGCCAGCAGTGGGCGAGGGTCCAAAGAGACCCAGTACTTC CASSGRGSKETQYF
many TRBD2 TRBJ2-3 TRBV14 TGTGCCAGCAGCCAAGTCGGAGGGCTAGCGGGGTTTCTCACAGATACGCAGTATTTT CASSQVGGLAGFLTDTQYF
many NA TRBJ1-2 TRBV25-1 TGTGCCAGCAGTGAAGGGACGTACGGCTACACCTTC CASSEGTYGYTF